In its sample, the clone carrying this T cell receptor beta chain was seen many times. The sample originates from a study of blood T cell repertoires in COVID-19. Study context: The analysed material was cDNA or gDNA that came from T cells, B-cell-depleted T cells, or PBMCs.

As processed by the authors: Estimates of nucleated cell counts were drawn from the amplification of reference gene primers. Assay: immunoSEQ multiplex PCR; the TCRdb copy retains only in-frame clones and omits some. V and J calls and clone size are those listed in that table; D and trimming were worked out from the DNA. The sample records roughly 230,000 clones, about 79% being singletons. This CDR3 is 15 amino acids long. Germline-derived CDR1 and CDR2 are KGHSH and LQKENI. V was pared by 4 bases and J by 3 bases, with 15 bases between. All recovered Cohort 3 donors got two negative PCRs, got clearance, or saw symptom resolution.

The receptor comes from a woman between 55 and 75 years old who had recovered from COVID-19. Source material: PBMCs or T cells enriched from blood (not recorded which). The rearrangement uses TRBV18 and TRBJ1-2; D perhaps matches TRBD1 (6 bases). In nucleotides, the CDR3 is TGTGCCAGCTCACTGAACAGGGATCTAGACTATGGCTACACCTTC. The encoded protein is CASSLNRDLDYGYTF.